This T cell receptor beta chain emerged from a study of blood T cell repertoires in COVID-19. On the study more broadly: The origin of the acute and convalescent COVID-19 samples was the United States, Italy and Spain. From T cells, B-cell-depleted T cells, or PBMCs came the material, which was cDNA or gDNA.

The germline V and J ends were trimmed by 2 bases and 4 bases, with 14 bases remaining between them. This CDR3 has 15 residues. Germline values: CDR1 SEHNR, CDR2 FQNEAQ (reference sequence). Original data processing: The assay estimated nucleated cells by amplifying reference gene primers. TCRdb's table, derived via immunoSEQ multiplex PCR, lists solely in-frame clones and lacks some. For V, J and clone size, that table is used; D and trimming come from the DNA. The top ten hold approximately 2% of the sample, which has tens of thousands of clones, almost 90% seen once. The origin of this receptor is a woman older than 75 with active or convalescent COVID-19. The specimen sequenced was peripheral blood. The V and J genes are TRBV7-9 and TRBJ1-2, with D hard to call. This CDR3 is CASSLSGGNLYGYTF. The CDR3 DNA follows: TGTGCCAGCAGCTTAAGCGGCGGAAACCTCTATGGCTACACCTTC. The whole variable domain, remainder taken from reference TRBV7-9 and TRBJ1-2, is DTGVSQNPRHKITKRGQNVTFRCDPISEHNRLYWYRQTLGQGPEFLTYFQNEAQLEKSRLLSDRFSAERPKGSFSTLEIQRTEQGDSAMYLCASSLSGGNLYGYTFGSGTRLTVV.